This passage covers 9 T cell receptor beta chains from one sample sequenced in a study of control samples from healthy donors and cancer patients. This table comes from immunoSEQ multiplex PCR, and its TCRdb copy is limited to in-frame clones, with some not included. The sample has some 96,000 clones; about 90% are singletons. The specimen was blood. Receptors originate from a woman in her fifties or sixties in good health.

This chain links TRBV19 with TRBJ1-3; D remains unclear. V gave up 8 bases and J gave up 3 bases, with 11 bases separating them. Germline-derived CDR1 and CDR2 are LNHDA and SQIVND (reference sequence). This CDR3 comprises 13 residues. The CDR3 loop reads CASGERFGNTIYF. In DNA, the CDR3 is TGTGCCAGTGGTGAAAGGTTTGGAAACACCATATATTTT.

This clone was counted a few times. The V call is TRBV6-5, the J call TRBJ1-2, with D perhaps matching TRBD1 (6 bases). Germline V gives CDR1 MNHEY, CDR2 SVGAGI. V lost 10 bases, J lost 5 bases, and 20 bases lay in between. The CDR3 covers 14 residues. The CDR3 DNA sequence: TGTGCCACCGCCGACGGCGGGGGCGGGTATGGCTACACCTTC. Translating it yields CATADGGGGYGYTF.

Here the CDR3 DNA reads TGTGCCAGCTCTCACGGGGGCGGTGAAAAACTGTTTTTT. The encoded protein is CASSHGGGEKLFF. The V call is TRBV18, the J call TRBJ1-4, with D possibly being TRBD1 (6 bases). Germline V gives CDR1 KGHSH, CDR2 LQKENI. This CDR3 contains 13 residues. The V gene lost 6 bases and the J gene lost 7 bases, with 12 bases spanning the gap.

The chain combines TRBV5-4 with TRBJ2-1, with 7 bases lining up with TRBD2. Germline CDR1 is SGHNT and CDR2 is YYREEE (reference sequence). Trimming at V came to 0 bases and at J to 4 bases, leaving 7 bases not matched to a gene. The CDR3 extends over 16 amino acids. CDR3 region: CASSLGIGRNYNEQFF. The CDR3 DNA reads TGTGCCAGCAGCTTGGGTATCGGGAGGAATTACAATGAGCAGTTCTTC.

This chain links TRBV12-3 or TRBV12-4 with TRBJ1-1; D might be TRBD1 (5 bases). This CDR3 spans 11 amino acids. V lost 4 bases and J 7 bases, leaving 7 bases between the germline ends. The CDR3: CASSWGLEAFF. CDR3 coding DNA: TGTGCCAGCAGTTGGGGACTTGAAGCTTTCTTT.

The rearrangement links TRBV2 to TRBJ1-5, with no clear D. With 0 bases removed from V and 6 bases from J, the gap between germline ends came to 12 bases. The V gene's germline CDR1 is SNHLY and CDR2 FYNNEI. CDR3 length equals 15 residues. The CDR3: CASSEARVAGQPQHF. The CDR3 bases are TGTGCCAGCAGTGAAGCACGGGTAGCGGGTCAGCCCCAGCATTTT.

The rearrangement uses TRBV30 and TRBJ2-1, with 10 bases identical to TRBD2. J was trimmed by 1 base and V by 1 base; bases with no gene match: 10. CDR1 is GTSNPN, CDR2 SVGIG, per germline (reference sequence). CDR3 length: 18 amino acids. The CDR3 nucleotides read TGTGCCTGGAGTGACTTTACGGCTAGCGGGGGTTCCTACAATGAGCAGTTCTTC. It encodes CAWSDFTASGGSYNEQFF.

The chain carries TRBV15 and TRBJ1-4; D gene uncertain. The CDR3 extends over 15 amino acids. From germline, CDR1 is LNHNV and CDR2 YYDKDF (reference sequence). Trimming stripped 5 bases from V and 5 bases from J, with 15 bases between. The CDR3, as DNA: TGTGCCACCAGCGTCCAGCGGGCAGCAAATGAAAAACTGTTTTTT. Translated: CATSVQRAANEKLFF.

V gene TRBV27 combines with J gene TRBJ1-3; no reliable D call. V was shortened by 10 bases and J by 4 bases, with 17 bases between the two germline ends. Germline CDR1 and CDR2: MNHEY and SMNVEV (reference sequence). The CDR3 is made up of 14 amino acids. The CDR3 region is CATSPHSAGNTIYF. The DNA for the CDR3 is TGTGCCACCTCCCCTCATTCGGCAGGAAACACCATATATTTT.